This T cell receptor (beta chain) was found in a study of cytomegalovirus exposure and HLA in healthy donors. CDR3 size: 14 residues. Deletions cut 1 base from V and 0 bases from J, with 7 bases between. Looked up from germline, CDR1 is SGHRS and CDR2 is YFSETQ. PCR employed 60 Vbeta and 13 Jbeta primers. Assay: immunoSEQ multiplex PCR; the TCRdb copy retains only in-frame clones and omits some. The sample holds almost 200,000 clones, roughly three quarters seen once. The V call is TRBV5-1, the J call TRBJ1-1; D call uncertain. What was sequenced was PBMCs. The clonotype originates from a male donor in good health and CMV-seropositive. CDR3 DNA: TGCGCCAGCAGCTTGACAGCTATGAACACTGAAGCTTTCTTT. Translated, it gives CASSLTAMNTEAFF.